These 10 T cell receptor beta chains came from one sample sequenced in a study of shared clonotypes between healthy human individuals. Produced via immunoSEQ multiplex PCR; TCRdb's table is partial and in-frame only. This table holds about 1.5 million clones, 98% found once. Sequences were obtained from naive CD4+ T cells sorted from blood. Subset reported: CD45RA+ positively selected. These receptors were taken from a man aged 25 to 40 in good health.

The chain couples TRBV7-6 to TRBJ2-7; no firm D call. In germline, CDR1 is SGHVS, CDR2 FNYEAQ. Trimming pared 0 bases from V and 4 bases from J, leaving 7 bases between. This CDR3 region has 13 residues. This CDR3 reads CASSLAELYEQYF. DNA of the CDR3: TGTGCCAGCAGCTTAGCCGAGTTATACGAGCAGTACTTC.

As for this clone: A junction boundary mismatches the germline segment, possibly from a read error. This chain uses TRBV19 with TRBJ2-1; D is unresolved. Germline V gene data show CDR1 as LNHDA and CDR2 as SQIVND (reference sequence). The CDR3 length is 14 residues. The CDR3 nucleotides read TGTGCCAGTAGGAGCGTATTCTCCCACAATGAGCAGTTCTTC. Residues: CASRSVFSHNEQFF.

The chain employs TRBV11-3 and TRBJ2-1; 10 bases match TRBD2. Germline CDR1 is SGHNT and CDR2 is YENEEA. V dropped 4 bases and J dropped 0; count of bases not matched to a gene: 9. The CDR3 spans 18 residues. The CDR3 DNA reads as TGTGCCAGCAGCTCCTCGAGCGGGGGGGATTTCTCCTACAATGAGCAGTTCTTC. Residues: CASSSSSGGDFSYNEQFF.

CDR3: CASSLASLAGKGEQYF. The CDR3 DNA follows: TGCGCCAGCAGCTTGGCCTCACTAGCGGGAAAGGGGGAGCAGTACTTC. The chain uses TRBV5-1 and TRBJ2-7; 10 bases are shared with TRBD2. The CDR3 consists of 16 residues. The V gene end was trimmed by 0 bases and the J gene end by 7 bases; junction bases not matched to a gene: 10. From germline, CDR1 is SGHRS and CDR2 YFSETQ.

A word on this clone: Germline is not matched at one junction end, which may reflect a read error. The chain carries TRBV7-6 and TRBJ2-7; D tentatively fits TRBD1 or TRBD2 (5 bases each). Germline V CDR1 and CDR2: SGHVS, FNYEAQ. The CDR3 totals 13 residues. For the CDR3, the DNA is TGTGCCAGCAGCTTAGCCCCGAGGGACGCACCGCACTTC. Its translation: CASSLAPRDAPHF.

The J gene is TRBJ1-2, the V gene TRBV18; D perhaps matches TRBD1 (5 bases). Looked up from germline, CDR1 is KGHSH and CDR2 is LQKENI. The ends were cut back, 4 bases at V and 7 bases at J, with 22 bases in the middle. The CDR3 length is 16 residues. CDR3 nucleotides: TGTGCCAGCTCACTCCGACTCGGGGCCAAGGGAGCTGGCTACACCTTC. It specifies CASSLRLGAKGAGYTF.

As for this clone: Other DNA sequences in the sample encode the same CDR3. The rearrangement uses TRBV7-9 and TRBJ1-5; D is possibly TRBD1 (5 bases). Per the germline V gene, CDR1 is SEHNR and CDR2 is FQNEAQ (reference sequence). The CDR3 totals 15 residues. Between the trimmed V and J ends, which lost 1 base and 4 bases, there was a span of 11 bases. The CDR3 DNA sequence: TGTGCCAGCAGCTTAGATAGCGGGGGGAATCAGCCCCAGCATTTT. Translated, it gives CASSLDSGGNQPQHF.

The chain joins TRBV10-3 to TRBJ2-5; D may match TRBD1 or TRBD2 (5 bases each). This CDR3 has 14 residues. Germline lookup yields CDR1 ENHRY and CDR2 SYGVKD. V lost 4 bases and J 1 base, leaving 10 bases between the germline ends. The CDR3 region is CAISVVGVQETQYF. The CDR3 DNA reads TGTGCCATCAGTGTGGTGGGGGTCCAAGAGACCCAGTACTTC.

To note about this clone: Distinct nucleotide sequences in the sample also encode this CDR3. The rearrangement links TRBV19 to TRBJ2-7, with TRBD1 identical over 10 bases. After removal of 2 bases from V and 1 base from J, the junction contained 2 bases not matched to a gene. The germline V gene encodes CDR1 LNHDA and CDR2 SQIVND (reference sequence). The CDR3 extends over 15 amino acids. The DNA of the CDR3 is TGTGCCAGTAGTATATCGGGACAGGGGTCCTACGAGCAGTACTTC. This sequence encodes CASSISGQGSYEQYF.

The rearrangement joins TRBV21-1 to TRBJ2-7; the table gives TRBD2 as D, unverified against the DNA. TRBV21-1 is an annotated pseudogene. This CDR3 has 15 amino acids. The CDR3 protein is CASSKEDSDPGEQYF. The DNA for the CDR3 is TGTGCCAGCAGCAAAGAAGATAGCGACCCTGGCGAGCAGTACTTC.